This T cell receptor (beta chain) is drawn from a study of tumor-infiltrating lymphocytes in primary liver carcinoma. Study information: Patients, male and female, were 30 to 69 years old. The study, taken as a whole, reports: Tumors had a significantly higher top-250-clone fraction than blood (p = 0.039).

From roughly 0.45 ug total RNA, TCR beta cDNA was generated with a primer in the constant region. Generation of the TCR beta libraries relied on three nested multiplex PCR rounds using slightly modified ARM-PCR. Researchers ran the first two PCR rounds for 9 to 10 cycles each with TRBV1-TRBV30 forward primers and a C-beta reverse primer. From the multiplex PCR reads, TCRdb called clonotypes with MiXCR, one entry per CDR3 protein. The sample comprises some 95,000 distinct CDR3 sequences, around 70% of which are singletons, and approximately 30% rests with the top ten. In germline, CDR1 is WNHNN, CDR2 SYGVQD (reference sequence). V gave up 4 bases and J gave up 3 bases, with 13 bases separating them. This CDR3 is 14 amino acids long. Taking about 17-32 mg of unsorted bulk tissue, the authors co-extracted RNA and DNA. Chronic HBV infection affected patients, none of whom had received treatment. Note on this clonotype: What it binds is not known.

V and J are TRBV10-1 and TRBJ2-7; D ambiguous. Specimen: tumor-adjacent normal liver tissue. The receptor was isolated from a man in his forties with primary liver carcinoma and hepatitis B virus infection. The CDR3: CASSAHDCFYEQYF. The CDR3 bases are TGCGCCAGCAGTGCCCACGACTGTTTCTACGAGCAGTACTTC.